This T cell receptor (beta chain) was sequenced for a study of graft-versus-host responses after intestinal transplantation. General study findings and limits: Clonal ratios of graft-versus-host to host-versus-graft in allografts were high for patients exhibiting graft-donor T cell macrochimerism.

About this clone itself: The antigen is not known.

Sequencing was performed with immunoSEQ multiplex PCR; in TCRdb, only in-frame clones are kept and a portion is missing. The sample has some 40,000 clones; over 90% are singletons. Trimming pared 0 bases from V and 2 bases from J, leaving 11 bases between. Germline V gene data show CDR1 as LNHNV and CDR2 as YYDKDF (reference sequence). This CDR3 comprises 16 residues. This receptor was taken from a human donor who was the organ donor for an intestinal transplant. The sample here was unstimulated CD8+ T cells sorted from spleen or lymph node cells, taken before transplant. The J gene is TRBJ1-5, the V gene TRBV15, with no clear D. CDR3 protein: CATSRDLPPGNQPQHF. In DNA, the CDR3 is TGTGCCACCAGCAGAGATCTACCCCCCGGCAATCAGCCCCAGCATTTT.